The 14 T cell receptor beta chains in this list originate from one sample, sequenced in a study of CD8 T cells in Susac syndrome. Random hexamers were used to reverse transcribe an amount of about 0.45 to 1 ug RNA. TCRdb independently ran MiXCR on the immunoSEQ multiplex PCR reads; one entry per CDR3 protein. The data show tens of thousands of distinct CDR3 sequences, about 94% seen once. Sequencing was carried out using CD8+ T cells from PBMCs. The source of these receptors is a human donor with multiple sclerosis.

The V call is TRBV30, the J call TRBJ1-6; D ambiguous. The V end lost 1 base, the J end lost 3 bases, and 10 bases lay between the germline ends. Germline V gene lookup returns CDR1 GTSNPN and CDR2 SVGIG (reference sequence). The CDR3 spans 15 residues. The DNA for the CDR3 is TGTGCCTGGAGTGAAGAAAGCAACTATAATTCACCCCTCCACTTT. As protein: CAWSEESNYNSPLHF.

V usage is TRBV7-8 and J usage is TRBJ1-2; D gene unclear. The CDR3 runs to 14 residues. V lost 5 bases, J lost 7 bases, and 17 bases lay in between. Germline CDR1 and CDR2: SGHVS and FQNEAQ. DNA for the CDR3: TGTGCCAGCAGCGCAGAACCGGGTCCCGGTGGCTACACCTTC. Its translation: CASSAEPGPGGYTF.

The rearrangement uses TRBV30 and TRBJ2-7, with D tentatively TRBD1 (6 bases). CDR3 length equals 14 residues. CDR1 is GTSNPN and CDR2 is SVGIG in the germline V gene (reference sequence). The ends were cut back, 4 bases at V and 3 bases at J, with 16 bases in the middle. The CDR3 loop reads CAWTKARDIYEQYF. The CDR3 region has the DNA TGTGCCTGGACTAAAGCCAGGGACATCTACGAGCAGTACTTC.

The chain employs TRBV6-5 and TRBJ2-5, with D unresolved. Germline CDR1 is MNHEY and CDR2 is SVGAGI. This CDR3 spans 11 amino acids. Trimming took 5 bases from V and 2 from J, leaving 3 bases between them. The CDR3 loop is CASSTQETQYF. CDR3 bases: TGTGCCAGCAGTACACAAGAGACCCAGTACTTC.

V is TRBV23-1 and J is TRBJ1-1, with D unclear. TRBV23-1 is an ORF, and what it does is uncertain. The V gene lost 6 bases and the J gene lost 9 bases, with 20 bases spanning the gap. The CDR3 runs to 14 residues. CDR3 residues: CASRHRPRLRKAFF. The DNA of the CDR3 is TGCGCCAGCAGACACCGGCCGCGACTGAGGAAAGCTTTCTTT.

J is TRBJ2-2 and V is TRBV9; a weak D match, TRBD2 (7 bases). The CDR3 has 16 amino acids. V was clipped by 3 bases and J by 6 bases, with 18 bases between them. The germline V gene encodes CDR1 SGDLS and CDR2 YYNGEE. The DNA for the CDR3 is TGTGCCAGCAGCGATCCAAGGGGGGAGGGCCCCGGGGAGCTGTTTTTT. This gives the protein CASSDPRGEGPGELFF. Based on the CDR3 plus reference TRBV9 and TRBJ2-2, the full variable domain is DSGVTQTPKHLITATGQRVTLRCSPRSGDLSVYWYQQSLDQGLQFLIQYYNGEERAKGNILERFSAQQFPDLHSELNLSSLELGDSALYFCASSDPRGEGPGELFFGEGSRLTVL.

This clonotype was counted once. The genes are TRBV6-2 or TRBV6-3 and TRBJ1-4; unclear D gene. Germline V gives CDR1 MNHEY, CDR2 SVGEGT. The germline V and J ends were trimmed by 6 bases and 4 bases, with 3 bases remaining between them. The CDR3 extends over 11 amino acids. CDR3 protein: CASSLNEKLFF. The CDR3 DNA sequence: TGTGCCAGCAGCCTTAATGAAAAACTGTTTTTT.

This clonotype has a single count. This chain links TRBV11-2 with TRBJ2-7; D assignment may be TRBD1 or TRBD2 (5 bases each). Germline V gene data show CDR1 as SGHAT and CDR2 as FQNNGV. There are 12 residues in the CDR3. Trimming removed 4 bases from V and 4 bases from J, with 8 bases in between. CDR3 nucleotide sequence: TGTGCCAGCAGCTCGAGGGGATACGAGCAGTACTTC. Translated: CASSSRGYEQYF. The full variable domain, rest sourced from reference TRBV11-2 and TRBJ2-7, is EAGVAQSPRYKIIEKRQSVAFWCNPISGHATLYWYQQILGQGPKLLIQFQNNGVVDDSQLPKDRFSAERLKGVDSTLKIQPAKLEDSAVYLCASSSRGYEQYFGPGTRLTVT.

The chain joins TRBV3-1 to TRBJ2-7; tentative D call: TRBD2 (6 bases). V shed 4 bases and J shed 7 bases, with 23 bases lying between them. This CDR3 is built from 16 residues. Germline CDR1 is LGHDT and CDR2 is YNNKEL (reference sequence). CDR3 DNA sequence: TGTGCCAGCAGCCCCACTAGCCAAGGCCCTCTGAGGGAGCAGTACTTC. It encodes CASSPTSQGPLREQYF.

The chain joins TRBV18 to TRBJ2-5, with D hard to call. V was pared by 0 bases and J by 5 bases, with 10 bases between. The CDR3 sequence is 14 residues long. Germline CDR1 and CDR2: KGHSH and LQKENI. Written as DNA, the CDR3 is TGTGCCAGCTCACCACCGGTTGCGGCCGAGACCCAGTACTTC. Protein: CASSPPVAAETQYF. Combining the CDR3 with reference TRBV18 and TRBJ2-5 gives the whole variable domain NAGVMQNPRHLVRRRGQEARLRCSPMKGHSHVYWYRQLPEEGLKFMVYLQKENIIDESGMPKERFSAEFPKEGPSILRIQQVVRGDSAAYFCASSPPVAAETQYFGPGTRLLVL.

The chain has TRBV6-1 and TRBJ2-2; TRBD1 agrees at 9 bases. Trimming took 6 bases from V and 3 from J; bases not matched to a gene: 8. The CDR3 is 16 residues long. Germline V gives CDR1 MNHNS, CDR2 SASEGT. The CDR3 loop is CASSRNRGRDTGELFF. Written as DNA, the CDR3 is TGTGCCAGCAGCAGGAACAGGGGGCGAGACACCGGGGAGCTGTTTTTT.

CDR3 in amino acids: CASSWGGLSYNSPLHF. In DNA, the CDR3 is TGTGCCAGCAGCTGGGGTGGGTTGTCCTATAATTCACCCCTCCACTTT. This sequence joins TRBV27 and TRBJ1-6; no clear D gene. Trimming left V 6 bases short and J 1 base short, with 13 bases between. This CDR3 comprises 16 residues. Per the germline V gene, CDR1 is MNHEY and CDR2 is SMNVEV (reference sequence).

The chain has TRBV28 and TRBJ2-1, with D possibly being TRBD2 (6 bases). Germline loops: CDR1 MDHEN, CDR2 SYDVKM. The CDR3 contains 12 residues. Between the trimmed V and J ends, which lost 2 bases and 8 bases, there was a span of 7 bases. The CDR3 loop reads CASSLPGDEQFF. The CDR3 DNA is TGTGCCAGCAGTTTACCGGGGGATGAGCAGTTCTTC.

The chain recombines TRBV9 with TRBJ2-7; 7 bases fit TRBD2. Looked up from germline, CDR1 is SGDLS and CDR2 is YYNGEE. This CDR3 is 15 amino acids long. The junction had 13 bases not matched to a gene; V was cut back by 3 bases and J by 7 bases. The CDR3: CASSEGGDPKREQYF. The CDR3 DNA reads TGTGCCAGCAGCGAGGGAGGGGACCCTAAAAGGGAGCAGTACTTC.